A selection of T cell receptor beta chains follows, all from one sample in a study of OX40 agonist ivuxolimab in advanced cancers. Clones were sequenced by immunoSEQ multiplex PCR, and TCRdb holds only the in-frame ones, with some missing. The sample lists roughly 86,000 clones, 90% to 95% occurring once. Sequencing used CD4+ or CD8+ T cells sorted from blood, obtained in a trial of the OX40 agonist ivuxolimab. Receptors originate from an adult with an advanced solid tumor such as melanoma, head and neck, liver or kidney cancer. The CDR3 runs from the conserved cysteine through the conserved F or W. D genes are given only for firm matches. Clone size appears in some rows only: once, few, many, or a class for an expanded clone.

TRBJ1-2 | TRBV10-3 | . | . | TGTGCCATCAGTGAAGGAGGGGCCGATAACTATGGCTACACCTTC | CAISEGGADNYGYTF
TRBJ1-1 | TRBV5-1 | . | . | TGCGCCAGCAGCTCCGAGGGGGGGGGAAGGGCTTTCTTT | CASSSEGGGRAFF
TRBJ2-7 | TRBV13 | TRBD1 | . | TGTGCCAGCACGGCAGAGGGGGCGCTGGGCTCCTACGAGCGGTACTTC | CASTAEGALGSYERYF
TRBJ1-5 | TRBV5-8 | TRBD1 | . | TGTGCCAGCAGCTTGTTTGCCCGACAGGGTGGGAGCAATCAGCCCCAGCATTTT | CASSLFARQGGSNQPQHF
TRBJ2-7 | TRBV28 | . | once | TGTGCCAGCAGTGACTCAAGGGCTCCCTACGAGCAGTACTTC | CASSDSRAPYEQYF
TRBJ1-4 | TRBV30 | TRBD1 | . | TGTGCCTGGAGTGTACGGTGGCAGGGGGCTGAAAAACTGTTTTTT | CAWSVRWQGAEKLFF
TRBJ2-1 | TRBV4-3 | . | . | TGCGCCAGCAGCCAAGACCCCCGGAGGGTGGATGAGCAGTTCTTC | CASSQDPRRVDEQFF
TRBJ2-7 | TRBV6-5 | TRBD1 | . | TGTGCCAGCAGTTTAGCCCCCGGGACAGGGGGTCCCGAGCAGTACTTC | CASSLAPGTGGPEQYF
TRBJ2-2 | TRBV11-2 | TRBD2 | . | TGTGCCAGCAGCTTAGTCCCTAGCGGGTACACCGGGGAGCTGTTTTTT | CASSLVPSGYTGELFF
TRBJ2-1 | TRBV7-9 | . | . | TGTGCCAGCAGCTCGGGACTTCCCTCCTACAATGAGCAGTTCTTC | CASSSGLPSYNEQFF
TRBJ2-1 | TRBV14 | TRBD2 | . | TGTGCCAGCAGCGTAAAACCTAGCGGGAGCTACAATGAGCAGTTCTTC | CASSVKPSGSYNEQFF
TRBJ2-4 | TRBV7-2 | TRBD2 | . | TGTGCCAGCAGCTTAGGGGAGGCTAGCGGGAATCGTAACATTCAGTACTTC | CASSLGEASGNRNIQYF
TRBJ1-3 | TRBV4-3 | . | . | TGCGCCAGCAGCCCAACCAGGACAGACCACTCTGGAAACACCATATATTTT | CASSPTRTDHSGNTIYF
TRBJ2-3 | TRBV7-2 | TRBD2 | . | TGTGCCAGCAGCTTAGGTGGCGGGAGGGCCACAGATACGCAGTATTTT | CASSLGGGRATDTQYF
TRBJ2-7 | TRBV7-2 | TRBD2 | . | TGTGCCAGCAGCCCAGGGGGTAGCGGGAGTAGCGACGAGCAGTACTTC | CASSPGGSGSSDEQYF
TRBJ2-1 | TRBV6-5 | TRBD1 | . | TGTGCCAGCAGTTACCGGACCGGGACAGGGAAGAATGAGCAGTTCTTC | CASSYRTGTGKNEQFF
TRBJ2-5 | TRBV18 | . | . | TGTGCCAGCTCACCAACGGGACGCCAAGAGACCCAGTACTTC | CASSPTGRQETQYF
TRBJ2-6 | TRBV19 | . | . | TGTGCCAGTGAGGCAGGGCCCGGGGCCAACGTCCTGACTTTC | CASEAGPGANVLTF
TRBJ2-2 | TRBV11-3 | TRBD2 | . | TGTGCCAGCAGCTTAACGACTAGCGGCTACACCGGGGAGCTGTTTTTT | CASSLTTSGYTGELFF
TRBJ1-5 | TRBV28 | . | . | TGTGCCAGCAGTTTATATGGTGTGGGGCCAGGGACAACACAGCCCCAGCATTTT | CASSLYGVGPGTTQPQHF
TRBJ2-3 | TRBV19 | . | . | TGTGCCAGTAGTCCCCCAGGGCGGAGGGTCACAGATACGCAGTATTTT | CASSPPGRRVTDTQYF
TRBJ1-2 | TRBV5-4 | TRBD1 | . | TGTGCCAGCAGCTTGGAGGGGGCAGGCTATGGCTACACCTTC | CASSLEGAGYGYTF
TRBJ2-5 | TRBV5-8 | . | . | TGTGCCAGCAGCCCACGCGAGACCCAGTACTTC | CASSPRETQYF
TRBJ1-2 | TRBV7-9 | . | once | TGTGCCAGCAGCTTAGCTAACTACGGCTACACCTTC | CASSLANYGYTF
TRBJ2-7 | TRBV12-5 | . | . | TGTGCTAGTGGCTCGGACAGACTCTACGAGCAGTACTTC | CASGSDRLYEQYF
TRBJ2-3 | TRBV10-3 | . | . | TGTGCCATCAGTGAGATCGGGACTTCCTACACAGATACGCAGTATTTT | CAISEIGTSYTDTQYF
TRBJ2-5 | TRBV30 | . | . | TGTGCCTGGAACCCGGGGGCGTCCCGGGAGACCCAGTACTTC | CAWNPGASRETQYF
TRBJ1-1 | TRBV7-9 | . | few | TGTGCCAGCAGTAACACTGAAGCTTTCTTT | CASSNTEAFF
TRBJ2-3 | TRBV7-3 | . | . | TGTGCCAGCAGCTTATCCCCGGTCTCAGATACGCAGTATTTT | CASSLSPVSDTQYF
TRBJ2-3 | TRBV7-8 | TRBD1 | . | TGTGCCAGCAGCTGGGACAGGATCACAGATACGCAGTATTTT | CASSWDRITDTQYF
TRBJ1-2 | TRBV28 | . | . | TGTGCCAGCAGTTCCCCGCTAGGGCCAGAGAGGACGGGCTACACCTTC | CASSSPLGPERTGYTF
TRBJ2-1 | TRBV4-2 | . | . | TGTGCCAGCAGCCAAGACGTAATAAGTAGCTCCTACAATGAGCAGTTCTTC | CASSQDVISSSYNEQFF
TRBJ2-5 | TRBV6-6 | . | . | TGTGCCAGCACTCTCAGGCGTGAAGAGACCCAGTACTTC | CASTLRREETQYF
TRBJ2-5 | TRBV9 | TRBD1 | . | TGTGCCAGCAGCCTTGGACAGGGGGAGACCCAGTACTTC | CASSLGQGETQYF
TRBJ2-2 | TRBV7-8 | . | . | TGTGCCAGCAGCTTAGCTTATCGCGGGACGAACACCGGGGAGCTGTTTTTT | CASSLAYRGTNTGELFF
TRBJ1-6 | TRBV27 | TRBD1 | . | TGTGCCAGCAGTCCACAGGGGTACAGTTCACCCCTCCACTTT | CASSPQGYSSPLHF
TRBJ2-1 | TRBV28 | TRBD1 | . | TGTGCCAGCAAATTACAGGGGGGCAATGAGCAGTTCTTC | CASKLQGGNEQFF
TRBJ2-1 | TRBV27 | TRBD2 | . | TGTGCCAGCGGTACTAGCGGGAGGTGGTACAATGAGCAGTTCTTC | CASGTSGRWYNEQFF
TRBJ2-7 | TRBV4-2 | TRBD2 | . | TGTGCCAGCAGCCAATTCCCCATGACTAGCAACATGGTATACGAGCAGTACTTC | CASSQFPMTSNMVYEQYF
TRBJ1-5 | TRBV2 | . | few | TGTGCCAGCAGTGAAAAAGACAGTTTCAATCAGCCCCAGCATTTT | CASSEKDSFNQPQHF
TRBJ2-2 | TRBV7-8 | . | . | TGTGCCAGCAGCCAGATAGCGGAGAACACCGGGGAGCTGTTTTTT | CASSQIAENTGELFF
TRBJ2-5 | TRBV7-2 | . | once | TGTGCCAGCAGCTTTCAGGGAGTGGAGACCCAGTACTTC | CASSFQGVETQYF
TRBJ1-5 | TRBV28 | . | . | TGTGCCAGCAGTTTGGATTTTAATCAGCCCCAGCATTTT | CASSLDFNQPQHF
TRBJ2-7 | TRBV28 | . | . | TGTGCCAGCAGCTCTGGACAAACCTACGAGCAGTACTTC | CASSSGQTYEQYF
TRBJ2-3 | TRBV7-2 | TRBD2 | . | TGTGCCAGCAGCCCTAGCGGGAGGGCCCTACGCACAGATACGCAGTATTTT | CASSPSGRALRTDTQYF
TRBJ1-2 | TRBV28 | . | . | TGTGCCAGCAGTTTCCCGACAGGCCCCCTCACCTTC | CASSFPTGPLTF
TRBJ2-7 | TRBV5-1 | . | few | TGCGCCAGCAGCTCCGGGACCGCGAGCTCCTACGAGCAGTACTTC | CASSSGTASSYEQYF
TRBJ1-2 | TRBV9 | . | . | TGTGCCAGCAGCCGCGACAGGCTGGGAGGCTACACCTTC | CASSRDRLGGYTF
TRBJ1-1 | TRBV29-1 | TRBD1 | . | TGCAGCGTTGACAGGGGGCCAATGAACACTGAAGCTTTCTTT | CSVDRGPMNTEAFF
TRBJ1-5 | TRBV19 | TRBD1 | . | TGTGCCAGTAGTGCACAGGGGGCGAGTCAGCCCCAGCATTTT | CASSAQGASQPQHF
TRBJ2-7 | TRBV4-2 | TRBD2 | . | TGTGCCAGCAGCCAAACCGGGACTAGTACCTACGAGCAGTACTTC | CASSQTGTSTYEQYF
TRBJ2-3 | TRBV28 | . | . | TGTGCCAGCAGTCCTTCAGTGGATACGCAGTATTTT | CASSPSVDTQYF
TRBJ2-2 | TRBV4-2 | TRBD2 | . | TGTGCCAGCAGCCGATCGGGAGGGAGGGCCGCCGGGGAGCTGTTTTTT | CASSRSGGRAAGELFF
TRBJ1-5 | TRBV19 | . | . | TGTGCCAGTCTTGTCCGGGCCTACGTCAATCAGCCCCAGCATTTT | CASLVRAYVNQPQHF
TRBJ1-2 | TRBV6-6 | TRBD1 | . | TGTGCCAGCGGGGGGACAGGGGGCCTTGGCACCTTC | CASGGTGGLGTF
TRBJ2-7 | TRBV5-1 | . | . | TGCGCCAGCAGCTTGGCTCCATTGACAGACTACGAGCAGTACTTC | CASSLAPLTDYEQYF
TRBJ1-2 | TRBV28 | . | . | TGTGCCAGCAGTTTATTTTCCAGGCGTTATGGCTACACCTTC | CASSLFSRRYGYTF
TRBJ1-4 | TRBV7-8 | TRBD1 | . | TGTGCCAGCAGCCCAATCCACCAGGGACAGGGGAATGAAAAACTGTTTTTT | CASSPIHQGQGNEKLFF
TRBJ2-7 | TRBV19 | TRBD2 | . | TGTGCCAGTGGGACTAGCGGGGGCGGATACGAGCAGTACTTC | CASGTSGGGYEQYF
TRBJ2-1 | TRBV5-1 | . | . | TGCGCCAGCAGCTCCCAAACGGACAATGAGCAGTTCTTC | CASSSQTDNEQFF